Sequencing of this T cell receptor beta chain was carried out in a study of CD8 T cells in Susac syndrome. The CDR3 runs 16 residues. Germline V gene lookup returns CDR1 ENHRY and CDR2 SYGVKD. With 0 bases removed from V and 0 bases from J, the gap between germline ends came to 12 bases. cDNA came from 0.5 to 1 ug RNA primed by random hexamers. A multiplex approach, immunoSEQ multiplex PCR, amplified TCR beta CDR3 across 54 Vbeta and 13 Jbeta. TCRdb processed the immunoSEQ multiplex PCR reads anew with MiXCR; each CDR3 protein has one entry. The table records approximately 300,000 distinct CDR3 sequences, 70% to 90% of them present only once. The CD8+ and CD4+ T cells were negatively isolated, with the TEMRA cells enriched by FACS.

Sequenced sample: CD8+ T cells from PBMCs. This receptor was obtained from a human donor with multiple sclerosis. The chain couples TRBV10-3 to TRBJ2-7; D not resolved. CDR3 sequence reads: CAISESGSLLSYEQYF. In DNA form, the CDR3 reads TGTGCCATCAGTGAGTCCGGCAGCCTCCTCTCCTACGAGCAGTACTTC.